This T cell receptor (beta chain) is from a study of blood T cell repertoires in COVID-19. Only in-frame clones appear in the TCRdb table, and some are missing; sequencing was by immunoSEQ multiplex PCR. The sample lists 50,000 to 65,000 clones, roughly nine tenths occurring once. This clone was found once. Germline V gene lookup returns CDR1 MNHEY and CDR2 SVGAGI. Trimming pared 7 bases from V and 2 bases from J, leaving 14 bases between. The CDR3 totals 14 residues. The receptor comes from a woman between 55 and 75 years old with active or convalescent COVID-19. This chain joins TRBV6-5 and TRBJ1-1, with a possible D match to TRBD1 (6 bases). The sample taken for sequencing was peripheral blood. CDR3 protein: CASTDWGLNTEAFF. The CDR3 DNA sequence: TGTGCCAGCACCGATTGGGGGCTCAACACTGAAGCTTTCTTT.